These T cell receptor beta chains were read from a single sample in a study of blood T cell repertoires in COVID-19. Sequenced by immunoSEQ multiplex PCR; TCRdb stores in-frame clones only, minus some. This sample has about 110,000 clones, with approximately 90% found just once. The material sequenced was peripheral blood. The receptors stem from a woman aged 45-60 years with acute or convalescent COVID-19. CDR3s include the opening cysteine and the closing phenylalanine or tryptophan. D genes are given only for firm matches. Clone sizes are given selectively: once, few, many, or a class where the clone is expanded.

CASSFSLAYEQYF | TGTGCCAGCAGCTTTTCACTAGCTTACGAGCAGTACTTC | TRBJ2-7 | 13 | TRBV7-9 | - | -
CASSFKLAGVDYEQYF | TGTGCCAGCAGCTTTAAACTAGCGGGAGTCGATTACGAGCAGTACTTC | TRBJ2-7 | 16 | TRBV7-9 | TRBD2 | -
CASSVGQNSNQPQHF | TGTGCCAGCAGTGTTGGACAGAATAGCAATCAGCCCCAGCATTTT | TRBJ1-5 | 15 | TRBV2 | - | -
CSVGGRAETQYF | TGCAGCGTTGGGGGCAGGGCCGAGACCCAGTACTTC | TRBJ2-5 | 12 | TRBV29-1 | - | -
CASSQATGTQPQHF | TGTGCCAGCAGCCAAGCGACAGGGACCCAGCCCCAGCATTTT | TRBJ1-5 | 14 | TRBV3-1/TRBV3-2 | TRBD1 | -
CASSTGGRTSGTGAEQFF | TGTGCCAGTAGCACAGGGGGCCGGACTAGCGGGACTGGGGCTGAGCAGTTCTTC | TRBJ2-1 | 18 | TRBV19 | TRBD2 | -
CASSDTSGKNTGELFF | TGTGCCAGCAGTGACACTAGCGGGAAGAACACCGGGGAGCTGTTTTTT | TRBJ2-2 | 16 | TRBV25-1 | TRBD2 | -
CASSRGQGETQYF | TGTGCCAGTAGCAGGGGACAGGGAGAGACCCAGTACTTC | TRBJ2-5 | 13 | TRBV19 | TRBD1 | -
CASSTGSQETQYF | TGTGCCAGTAGTACGGGTTCCCAAGAGACCCAGTACTTC | TRBJ2-5 | 13 | TRBV19 | - | -
CASSQAGLKEDTQYF | TGTGCCAGCAGTCAAGCGGGACTAAAGGAAGATACGCAGTATTTT | TRBJ2-3 | 15 | TRBV3-1/TRBV3-2 | TRBD2 | -
CASRDRGLNQPQHF | TGTGCCAGCAGGGACAGGGGCCTCAATCAGCCCCAGCATTTT | TRBJ1-5 | 14 | TRBV2 | TRBD1 | -
CASGPRAGSTDTQYF | TGTGCCAGCGGTCCGAGGGCGGGCAGCACAGATACGCAGTATTTT | TRBJ2-3 | 15 | TRBV7-9 | - | -
CASSIDRAAGAEDTQYF | TGTGCCAGTAGTATAGATCGGGCCGCAGGGGCGGAAGATACGCAGTATTTT | TRBJ2-3 | 17 | TRBV19 | - | -
CASSGQVVGELFF | TGTGCCAGCAGTGGACAGGTGGTCGGGGAGCTGTTTTTT | TRBJ2-2 | 13 | TRBV12-3/TRBV12-4 | TRBD1 | -
CSLTRETGGGYTF | TGCAGCCTCACTCGGGAGACAGGGGGTGGCTACACCTTC | TRBJ1-2 | 13 | TRBV29-1 | TRBD1 | -
CASSQDVWGLTSGGNSYNEQFF | TGCGCCAGCAGCCAAGATGTTTGGGGCCTTACTAGCGGGGGGAACTCCTACAATGAGCAGTTCTTC | TRBJ2-1 | 22 | TRBV4-1 | TRBD2 | -
CASSFHSGTGSTDTQYF | TGTGCCAGCAGCTTCCATTCCGGGACAGGGTCCACAGATACGCAGTATTTT | TRBJ2-3 | 17 | TRBV7-9 | TRBD1 | -
CASSLRWREVPYNEQFF | TGTGCCAGCAGCTTAAGGTGGCGGGAGGTACCTTACAATGAGCAGTTCTTC | TRBJ2-1 | 17 | TRBV7-2 | TRBD2 | -
CASNRRGAGETQYF | TGTGCCAGCAACCGGCGGGGGGCAGGGGAGACCCAGTACTTC | TRBJ2-5 | 14 | TRBV11-2 | TRBD2 | -
CASSPSGSGTDTQYF | TGTGCCAGCAGCCCCTCGGGGAGCGGCACAGATACGCAGTATTTT | TRBJ2-3 | 15 | TRBV11-2 | - | -
CASSGTGSGAKNIQYF | TGTGCCAGCAGCGGGACAGGGAGTGGAGCCAAAAACATTCAGTACTTC | TRBJ2-4 | 16 | TRBV2 | TRBD1 | -
CASSLGQGAGNTIYF | TGCGCCAGCAGCTTGGGACAGGGGGCTGGAAACACCATATATTTT | TRBJ1-3 | 15 | TRBV5-1 | TRBD1 | -
CAIRGVGQETQYF | TGTGCCATCAGGGGAGTAGGCCAAGAGACCCAGTACTTC | TRBJ2-5 | 13 | TRBV10-3 | - | -
CASSLSTGPGGTGELFF | TGTGCCAGCAGTTTATCGACCGGGCCCGGGGGGACCGGGGAGCTGTTTTTT | TRBJ2-2 | 17 | TRBV27 | TRBD2 | -
CASSPRGPGNTIYF | TGCGCCAGCAGCCCCAGGGGTCCTGGAAACACCATATATTTT | TRBJ1-3 | 14 | TRBV5-1 | - | -
CSARRDRGYTF | TGCAGTGCTAGACGGGACAGGGGCTACACCTTC | TRBJ1-2 | 11 | TRBV20-1 | TRBD1 | -
CASSPDTYSYEQYF | TGTGCCAGCAGCCCGGACACCTACTCCTACGAGCAGTACTTC | TRBJ2-7 | 14 | TRBV7-9 | - | -
CASSSGQGETQYF | TGTGCCAGCAGCTCTGGACAGGGTGAGACCCAGTACTTC | TRBJ2-5 | 13 | TRBV7-9 | TRBD1 | -
CATSRGLPWADTQYF | TGTGCCACCAGCAGAGGACTGCCCTGGGCAGATACGCAGTATTTT | TRBJ2-3 | 15 | TRBV15 | - | once
CASSEYRQLSGNTIYF | TGTGCCAGCAGTGAATATAGACAGCTTTCTGGAAACACCATATATTTT | TRBJ1-3 | 16 | TRBV2 | - | -
CASSRLAYNEQFF | TGCGCCAGCAGTCGGCTAGCTTACAATGAGCAGTTCTTC | TRBJ2-1 | 13 | TRBV5-1 | - | -
CASSRPDRGNQETQYF | TGTGCCAGCAGCCGTCCGGACAGGGGAAATCAAGAGACCCAGTACTTC | TRBJ2-5 | 16 | TRBV28 | TRBD1 | -
CASRASSTDTQYF | TGTGCCAGTAGGGCCAGTAGCACAGATACGCAGTATTTT | TRBJ2-3 | 13 | TRBV19 | - | -
CATSSENTGELFF | TGTGCCACCAGTTCAGAGAACACCGGGGAGCTGTTTTTT | TRBJ2-2 | 13 | TRBV24-1 | - | -
CASSEGGILYEQYF | TGCGCCAGCAGTGAGGGAGGGATCCTCTACGAGCAGTACTTC | TRBJ2-7 | 14 | TRBV10-1 | - | -
CASSQDSASGGLGGQETQYF | TGTGCCAGCAGCCAAGATTCGGCTAGCGGGGGGTTGGGGGGCCAAGAGACCCAGTACTTC | TRBJ2-5 | 20 | TRBV4-2 | TRBD2 | -
CASSGGGPTNEKLFF | TGTGCCAGCAGCGGGGGGGGCCCAACTAATGAAAAACTGTTTTTT | TRBJ1-4 | 15 | TRBV7-2 | - | -
CATSDWTGTDTQYF | TGTGCCACCAGTGATTGGACAGGCACAGATACGCAGTATTTT | TRBJ2-3 | 14 | TRBV24-1 | - | -
CASSEARVGELFF | TGTGCCAGCAGTGAAGCTCGGGTCGGGGAGCTGTTTTTT | TRBJ2-2 | 13 | TRBV2 | - | -
CASSQSGLAGGSPNEQFF | TGTGCCAGCAGCCAATCGGGACTAGCGGGAGGAAGCCCCAATGAGCAGTTCTTC | TRBJ2-1 | 18 | TRBV5-4 | TRBD2 | -
CATSEPGQRNQPQHF | TGTGCCACCAGCGAGCCGGGACAGCGCAATCAGCCCCAGCATTTT | TRBJ1-5 | 15 | TRBV15 | TRBD1 | -
CASSDSGQGTDTQYF | TGCGCCAGCAGTGACTCCGGACAGGGGACAGATACGCAGTATTTT | TRBJ2-3 | 15 | TRBV10-1 | TRBD1 | -
CASSEGSGDNYEQYF | TGTGCCAGCAGTGAAGGGAGTGGGGACAACTACGAGCAGTACTTC | TRBJ2-7 | 15 | TRBV2 | - | -
CASSQDQAGWVDTQYF | TGTGCCAGCAGCCAAGATCAGGCGGGGTGGGTGGATACGCAGTATTTT | TRBJ2-3 | 16 | TRBV4-2 | - | -
CASSDPPDRVQETQYF | TGTGCCAGCAGTGACCCCCCGGACAGGGTCCAAGAGACCCAGTACTTC | TRBJ2-5 | 16 | TRBV2 | TRBD1 | -
CASSYRGSGANVLTF | TGTGCCAGCAGTTACAGGGGCTCTGGGGCCAACGTCCTGACTTTC | TRBJ2-6 | 15 | TRBV6-5 | - | few
CASRPPGQGAKYGYTF | TGTGCCAGCAGACCACCAGGACAGGGGGCAAAATATGGCTACACCTTC | TRBJ1-2 | 16 | TRBV28 | TRBD1 | -
CASSPQRDEQYF | TGTGCCAGCTCACCTCAGCGGGACGAGCAGTACTTC | TRBJ2-7 | 12 | TRBV18 | - | -
CASIEEAGVNTEAFF | TGTGCCAGCATCGAGGAAGCGGGGGTAAACACTGAAGCTTTCTTT | TRBJ1-1 | 15 | TRBV2 | - | -
CASSLVPGYEQYF | TGTGCCAGCAGCTTGGTACCCGGGTACGAGCAGTACTTC | TRBJ2-7 | 13 | TRBV5-6 | - | few
CASSPTGRGGVGTEAFF | TGTGCCAGCAGCCCGACGGGGAGGGGTGGAGTAGGCACTGAAGCTTTCTTT | TRBJ1-1 | 17 | TRBV7-8 | - | once
CASSRSRDSETQYF | TGTGCCAGCAGCCGATCCCGGGACTCAGAGACCCAGTACTTC | TRBJ2-5 | 14 | TRBV4-2 | - | -
CASSRMSGSTDTQYF | TGTGCCAGCAGTCGCATGAGCGGGAGCACAGATACGCAGTATTTT | TRBJ2-3 | 15 | TRBV14 | - | -
CASSPPSGATEAFF | TGTGCCAGCTCACCACCCAGCGGAGCGACTGAAGCTTTCTTT | TRBJ1-1 | 14 | TRBV18 | - | -
CASSFRDDNQPQHF | TGTGCCAGCAGTTTCCGGGATGACAATCAGCCCCAGCATTTT | TRBJ1-5 | 14 | TRBV6-5 | - | -
CASSPPGYNEQFF | TGTGCCAGCAGTCCCCCCGGCTACAATGAGCAGTTCTTC | TRBJ2-1 | 13 | TRBV5-5 | - | -
CASSPRLAGTYEQFF | TGTGCCAGCAGCCCGCGACTAGCGGGGACTTACGAGCAGTTCTTC | TRBJ2-1 | 15 | TRBV3-1/TRBV3-2 | TRBD2 | -
CASSDRQGLNTEAFF | TGTGCCAGCAGTGACCGACAAGGCCTGAACACTGAAGCTTTCTTT | TRBJ1-1 | 15 | TRBV2 | - | few
CASSPPGLAGVSSEQYF | TGTGCCAGCAGTCCGCCGGGACTAGCGGGAGTATCCTCCGAGCAGTACTTC | TRBJ2-7 | 17 | TRBV27 | TRBD2 | -
CASSHRGGTSGRWTDTQYF | TGTGCCAGCAGCCACCGCGGAGGGACTAGCGGGAGATGGACAGATACGCAGTATTTT | TRBJ2-3 | 19 | TRBV14 | TRBD2 | -